The 12 T cell receptor beta chains listed next were all sequenced from one sample in a study of cytomegalovirus exposure and HLA in healthy donors. Researchers ran the PCR with 60 Vbeta and 13 Jbeta primers. The method was immunoSEQ multiplex PCR; TCRdb's version includes in-frame clones alone and lacks a portion of them. The repertoire holds some 180,000 clones, with 80% as singletons. The sequencing sample was made of PBMCs. The receptors come from a girl between 10 and 17 years old in good health and CMV-seropositive.

The V call is TRBV7-3, the J call TRBJ1-2; D not resolved. Germline V gene sequence: CDR1 SGHTA, CDR2 FQGTGA. This CDR3 is built from 13 residues. V lost 5 bases to trimming and J lost 3 bases, with 10 bases between them. In DNA form, the CDR3 reads TGTGCCAGCAGCCCAGACGGGGACTATGGCTACACCTTC. Translating gives CASSPDGDYGYTF.

This clone was counted at least ten times. The V gene is TRBV6-4, the J gene TRBJ2-6; D is unresolved. CDR1 is MRHNA and CDR2 is SNTAGT in the germline V gene. Between the trimmed V and J ends, which lost 0 bases and 0 bases, there was a span of 6 bases. The CDR3 totals 16 residues. The CDR3 reads CASSDSSSSGANVLTF. CDR3 in DNA: TGTGCCAGCAGTGACTCTTCCAGCTCTGGGGCCAACGTCCTGACTTTC.

This chain uses TRBV10-3 with TRBJ1-1; unclear D gene. The CDR3 consists of 15 residues. With 6 bases removed from V and 1 base from J, the gap between germline ends came to 15 bases. Germline V gene lookup returns CDR1 ENHRY and CDR2 SYGVKD. CDR3 DNA sequence: TGTGCCATCAGGCCCCGATTGGAGGGGAACACTGAAGCTTTCTTT. Amino acid sequence: CAIRPRLEGNTEAFF.

The J gene is TRBJ2-5, the V gene TRBV5-1; TRBD1 matches 9 bases. Per germline, CDR1 SGHRS and CDR2 YFSETQ. Trimming cost V 1 base and J 5 bases; bases outside gene matches: 12. The CDR3 sequence is 17 residues long. The CDR3 protein is CASSLYSMDRGHETQYF. CDR3 DNA sequence: TGCGCCAGCAGCTTGTACTCGATGGACAGGGGCCACGAGACCCAGTACTTC.

V and J are TRBV2 and TRBJ2-6; D unclear. The CDR3 extends over 16 amino acids. Germline values: CDR1 SNHLY, CDR2 FYNNEI. Trimming removed 7 bases from V and 0 bases from J, with 13 bases in between. As DNA, the CDR3 is TGTGCCAGCACCCCTGAGGAGCGCTCTGGGGCCAACGTCCTGACTTTC. It yields the protein CASTPEERSGANVLTF.

The V gene is TRBV19, the J gene TRBJ1-3, with D maybe TRBD1 (5 bases). The V gene lost 6 bases and the J gene lost 2 bases, with 14 bases spanning the gap. The CDR3 spans 15 residues. Germline V gives CDR1 LNHDA, CDR2 SQIVND (reference sequence). The CDR3, as DNA: TGTGCCAGTAGCTCACTCAGGGTACCTGGAAACACCATATATTTT. This codes for CASSSLRVPGNTIYF.

The chain joins TRBV2 to TRBJ2-5, with TRBD2 matching 9 bases. After removal of 7 bases from V and 3 bases from J, the junction contained 6 bases not matched to a gene. The CDR3 loop spans 14 amino acids. CDR1 is SNHLY, CDR2 FYNNEI, per germline. CDR3 nucleotide sequence: TGTGCCAGCAACCAGCGGGGGGCTGAAGAGACCCAGTACTTC. It codes for CASNQRGAEETQYF.

In this sample, this clone turned up a few times. The chain joins TRBV30 to TRBJ1-1; 7 bases agree with TRBD1. V lost 5 bases to trimming and J lost 7 bases; unmatched junction nucleotides: 4. The CDR3 sequence is 11 residues long. In germline, CDR1 is GTSNPN, CDR2 SVGIG (reference sequence). DNA for the CDR3: TGTGCCTGGTCCGACAGGGATGAAGCTTTCTTT. Translated: CAWSDRDEAFF.

V is TRBV15 and J is TRBJ2-2, with TRBD1 as a possible D gene (6 bases). V gave up 6 bases and J gave up 0 bases, with 8 bases separating them. Germline V CDR1 and CDR2: LNHNV, YYDKDF (reference sequence). The CDR3 extends over 14 amino acids. CDR3 region: CATRTGANTGELFF. CDR3 DNA: TGTGCCACCAGGACAGGTGCGAACACCGGGGAGCTGTTTTTT.

The chain couples TRBV5-1 to TRBJ2-7, with D possibly matching TRBD2 (6 bases). Trimming removed 0 bases at V and 3 bases at J, with 10 bases between. Germline V gene sequence: CDR1 SGHRS, CDR2 YFSETQ. The CDR3 covers 14 residues. CDR3 nucleotide sequence: TGCGCCAGCAGCTTGGAGGCGCGGGACTACGAGCAGTACTTC. Its translation: CASSLEARDYEQYF.

As DNA, the CDR3 is TGCGCCAGCAGCCACCAGGGGGAATCCTACGAGCAGTACTTC. It yields the protein CASSHQGESYEQYF. The chain combines TRBV4-3 with TRBJ2-7, with 7 nucleotides matching TRBD1. This CDR3 spans 14 amino acids. Per germline, CDR1 LGHNA and CDR2 YSLEER. With V trimmed by 3 bases and J by 1 base, 3 bases remained unmatched.

This clone was found once. The chain couples TRBV6-6 to TRBJ2-2, with TRBD2 identical over 7 bases. Germline V gene lookup returns CDR1 MNHNY and CDR2 SVGAGI (reference sequence). The CDR3 is 14 amino acids. V was clipped by 6 bases and J by 5 bases; unmatched bases: 6. The CDR3 sequence is CASSDWGGTGELFF. The CDR3 bases are TGTGCCAGCAGCGACTGGGGAGGGACCGGGGAGCTGTTTTTT.